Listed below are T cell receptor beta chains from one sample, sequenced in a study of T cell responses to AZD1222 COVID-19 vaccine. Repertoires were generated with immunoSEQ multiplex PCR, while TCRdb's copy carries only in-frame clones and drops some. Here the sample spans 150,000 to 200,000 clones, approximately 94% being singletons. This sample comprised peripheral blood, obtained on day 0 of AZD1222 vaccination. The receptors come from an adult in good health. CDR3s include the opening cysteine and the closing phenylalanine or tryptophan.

CDR3 protein: CATSDKDSSGANVLTF
V gene: TRBV24-1

CDR3 protein: CASSSRSQRTIYNEQFF
V gene: TRBV25-1

CDR3 protein: CSVAVGRLNTEAFF
V gene: TRBV29-1

CDR3 protein: CASSPGRGENQPQHF
V gene: TRBV6-5

CDR3 protein: CASSGFNEGHSETQYF
V gene: TRBV25-1

CDR3 protein: CASSNHRDFTDTQYF
V gene: TRBV19

CDR3 protein: CASSSGPSYEQYF
V gene: TRBV6-5

CDR3 protein: CASSPRGTGELFF
V gene: TRBV27

CDR3 protein: CASNQAIYGNEQFF
V gene: TRBV25-1

CDR3 protein: CASSLTAGLAVQETQYF
V gene: TRBV5-4

CDR3 protein: CASSMDDRVGYTF
V gene: TRBV19

CDR3 protein: CASSPSRDRLLRELFF
V gene: TRBV3-1/TRBV3-2

CDR3 protein: CAWTAVGRFSGNTIYF
V gene: TRBV30

CDR3 protein: CASSLVGGTEAFF
V gene: TRBV12-3/TRBV12-4

CDR3 protein: CASSASGTGELFF
V gene: TRBV19

CDR3 protein: CASSFPRAGGPVTYGQFF
V gene: TRBV6-2/TRBV6-3

CDR3 protein: CASSPATSSYEQYF
V gene: TRBV18

CDR3 protein: CASSEGQGGETQYF
V gene: TRBV7-8

CDR3 protein: CASSATPGVAADTQYF
V gene: TRBV9

CDR3 protein: CSASDRATYEQYF
V gene: TRBV29-1

CDR3 protein: CASILNQERGLAGNTGELFF
V gene: TRBV19

CDR3 protein: CASSIAGQGQYF
V gene: TRBV19

CDR3 protein: CASSLGTGLVNEQFF
V gene: TRBV5-4

CDR3 protein: CASSPGGRGLNTEAFF
V gene: TRBV19

CDR3 protein: CASSPYGYKGDTQYF
V gene: TRBV4-1

CDR3 protein: CASSRKTSVHTGELFF
V gene: TRBV18

CDR3 protein: CASSLFRVAYEQYF
V gene: TRBV7-2

CDR3 protein: CAISGQGIDEAFF
V gene: TRBV10-3

CDR3 protein: CASSYIPSYEQYF
V gene: TRBV6-2/TRBV6-3

CDR3 protein: CASSTGDPPYEQYF
V gene: TRBV9

CDR3 protein: CASSEHGGRAPGELFF
V gene: TRBV6-1

CDR3 protein: CASSIGTSGRNEQFF
V gene: TRBV5-1

CDR3 protein: CASTLLGGGGRDEQFF
V gene: TRBV19

CDR3 protein: CASSYRHLKGRNIQYF
V gene: TRBV6-2/TRBV6-3

CDR3 protein: CASSHDSYEQYF
V gene: TRBV11-2

CDR3 protein: CASRPPGWVADTQYF
V gene: TRBV19

CDR3 protein: CAIGRSAGGTDTQYF
V gene: TRBV10-3

CDR3 protein: CAISESRGLTNEKLFF
V gene: TRBV10-3

CDR3 protein: CASSHPGGSNTEAFF
V gene: TRBV19

CDR3 protein: CASQKREAGGKQYF
V gene: TRBV27

CDR3 protein: CASSVKFGETQYF
V gene: TRBV10-1

CDR3 protein: CASSQLRDRVDSPLHF
V gene: TRBV4-2

CDR3 protein: CASSHGTGNQPQHF
V gene: TRBV4-2

CDR3 protein: CASSQDRVNSYEQYF
V gene: TRBV13

CDR3 protein: CASSLLDRVNTEAFF
V gene: TRBV5-6

CDR3 protein: CASSNTGVNTDTQYF
V gene: TRBV3-1/TRBV3-2

CDR3 protein: CASSLARLGRYEQYF
V gene: TRBV5-5

CDR3 protein: CASSPGQGNIQYF
V gene: TRBV5-4

CDR3 protein: CASSLNFGLVLHEQFF
V gene: TRBV7-2

CDR3 protein: CASSYGVNNEQFF
V gene: TRBV6-2/TRBV6-3

CDR3 protein: CSVTRGTDTQYF
V gene: TRBV29-1

CDR3 protein: CASTPVGGAASGANVLTF
V gene: TRBV19

CDR3 protein: CASSQGGTPQETQYF
V gene: TRBV4-3